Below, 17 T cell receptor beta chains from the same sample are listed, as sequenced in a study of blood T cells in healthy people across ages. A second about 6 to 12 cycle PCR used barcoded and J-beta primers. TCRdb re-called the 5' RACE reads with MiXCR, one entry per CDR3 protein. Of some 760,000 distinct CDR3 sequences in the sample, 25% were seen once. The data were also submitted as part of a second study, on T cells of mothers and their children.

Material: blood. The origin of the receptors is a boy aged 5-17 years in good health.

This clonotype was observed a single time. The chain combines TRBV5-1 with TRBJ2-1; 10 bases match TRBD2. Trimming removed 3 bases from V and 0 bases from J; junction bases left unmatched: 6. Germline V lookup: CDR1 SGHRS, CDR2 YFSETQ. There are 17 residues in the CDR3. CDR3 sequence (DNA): TGCGCCAGCAGCTCCACTAGCGGGGTGAGCTCCTACAATGAGCAGTTCTTC. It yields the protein CASSSTSGVSSYNEQFF.

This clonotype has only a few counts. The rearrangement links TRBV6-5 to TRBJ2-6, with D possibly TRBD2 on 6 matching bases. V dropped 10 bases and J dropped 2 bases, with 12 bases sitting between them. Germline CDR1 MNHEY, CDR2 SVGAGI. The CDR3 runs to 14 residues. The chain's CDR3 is CATSGTPGANVLTF. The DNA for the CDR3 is TGTGCCACATCGGGGACTCCTGGGGCCAACGTCCTGACTTTC.

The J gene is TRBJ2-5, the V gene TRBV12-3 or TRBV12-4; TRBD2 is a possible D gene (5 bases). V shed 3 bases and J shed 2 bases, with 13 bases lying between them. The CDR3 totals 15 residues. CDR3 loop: CASSFHGDRQETQYF. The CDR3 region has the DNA TGTGCCAGCAGTTTTCACGGGGATCGACAAGAGACCCAGTACTTC.

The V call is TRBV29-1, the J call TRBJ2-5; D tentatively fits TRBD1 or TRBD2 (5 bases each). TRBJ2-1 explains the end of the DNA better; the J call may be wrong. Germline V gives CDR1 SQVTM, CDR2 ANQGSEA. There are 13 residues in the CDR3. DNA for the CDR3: TGCAGCTTCCGACGAGGGGAACGCAATGAGCAGTTCTTC. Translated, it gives CSFRRGERNEQFF.

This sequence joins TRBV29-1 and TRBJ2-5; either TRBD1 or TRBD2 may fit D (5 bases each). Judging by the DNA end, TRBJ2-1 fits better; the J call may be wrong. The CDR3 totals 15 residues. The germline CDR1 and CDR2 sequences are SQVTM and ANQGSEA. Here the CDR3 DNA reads TGCAGCGTTGAAGTACTGGGGCAAGAGAGGGATGAGCAGTTCTTC. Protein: CSVEVLGQERDEQFF.

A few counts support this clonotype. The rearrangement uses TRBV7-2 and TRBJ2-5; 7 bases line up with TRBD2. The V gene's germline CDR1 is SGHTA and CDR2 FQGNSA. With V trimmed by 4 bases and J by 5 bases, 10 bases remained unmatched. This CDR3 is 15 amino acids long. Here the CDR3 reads CASSSWLISGETQYF. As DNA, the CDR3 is TGTGCCAGCAGCTCTTGGTTAATTAGCGGGGAGACCCAGTACTTC.

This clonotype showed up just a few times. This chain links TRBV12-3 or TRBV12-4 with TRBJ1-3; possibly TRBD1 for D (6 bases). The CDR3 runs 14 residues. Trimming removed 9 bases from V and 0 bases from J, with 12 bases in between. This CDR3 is CASQGTSSGNTIYF. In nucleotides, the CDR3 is TGTGCCAGTCAGGGGACGAGCTCTGGAAACACCATATATTTT.

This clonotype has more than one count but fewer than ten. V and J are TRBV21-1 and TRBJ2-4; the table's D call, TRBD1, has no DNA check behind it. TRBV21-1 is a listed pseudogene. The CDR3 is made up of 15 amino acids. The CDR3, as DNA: TGTGCCAGCAGCAAAGGGACAGTAACCAAAAACATTCAGTACTTC. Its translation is CASSKGTVTKNIQYF.

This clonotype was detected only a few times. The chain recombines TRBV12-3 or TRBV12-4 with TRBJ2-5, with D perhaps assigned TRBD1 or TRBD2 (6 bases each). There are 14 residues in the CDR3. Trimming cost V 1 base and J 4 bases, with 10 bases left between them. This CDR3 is CASSLVGGPETQYF. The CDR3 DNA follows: TGTGCCAGCAGTTTAGTGGGGGGCCCAGAGACCCAGTACTTC.

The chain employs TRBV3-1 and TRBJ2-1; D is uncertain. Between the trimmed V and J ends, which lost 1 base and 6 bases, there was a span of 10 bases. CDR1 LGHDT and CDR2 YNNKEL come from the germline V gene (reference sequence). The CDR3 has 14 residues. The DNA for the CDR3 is TGTGCCAGCAGCCAAGCCTCCCTCCCCAATGAGCAGTTCTTC. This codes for CASSQASLPNEQFF.

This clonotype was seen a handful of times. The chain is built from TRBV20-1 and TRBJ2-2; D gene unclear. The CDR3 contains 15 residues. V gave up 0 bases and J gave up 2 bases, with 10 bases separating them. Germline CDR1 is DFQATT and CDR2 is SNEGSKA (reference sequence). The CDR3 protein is CSARDLGRNTGELFF. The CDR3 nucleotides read TGCAGTGCTAGAGATCTGGGCCGAAACACCGGGGAGCTGTTTTTT.

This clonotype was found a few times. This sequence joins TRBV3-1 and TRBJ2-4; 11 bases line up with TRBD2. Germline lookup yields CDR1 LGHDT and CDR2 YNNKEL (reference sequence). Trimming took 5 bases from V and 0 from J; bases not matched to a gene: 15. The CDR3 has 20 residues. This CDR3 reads CASSSHRLAGGPGAKNIQYF. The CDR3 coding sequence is TGTGCCAGCAGCTCCCACCGGTTAGCGGGAGGGCCTGGAGCCAAAAACATTCAGTACTTC.

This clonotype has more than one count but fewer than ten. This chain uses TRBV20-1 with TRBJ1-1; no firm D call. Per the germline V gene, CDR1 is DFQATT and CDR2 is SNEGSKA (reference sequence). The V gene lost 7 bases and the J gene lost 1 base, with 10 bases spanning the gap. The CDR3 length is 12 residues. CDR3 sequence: CSVTPKNTEAFF. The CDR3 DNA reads TGCAGTGTAACCCCTAAGAACACTGAAGCTTTCTTT.

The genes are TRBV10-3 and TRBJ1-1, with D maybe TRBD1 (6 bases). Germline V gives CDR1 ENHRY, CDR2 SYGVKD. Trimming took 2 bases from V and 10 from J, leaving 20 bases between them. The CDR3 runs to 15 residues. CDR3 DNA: TGTGCCATCAGTGAGGGCGGGACACCCGGCGGGACAGCTTTCTTT. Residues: CAISEGGTPGGTAFF.

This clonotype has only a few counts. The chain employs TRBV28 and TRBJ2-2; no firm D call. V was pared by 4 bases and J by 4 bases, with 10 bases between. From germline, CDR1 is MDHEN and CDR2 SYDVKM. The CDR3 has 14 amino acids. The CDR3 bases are TGTGCCAGCAGTTCCACGGCTCCCACCGGGGAGCTGTTTTTT. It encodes CASSSTAPTGELFF.

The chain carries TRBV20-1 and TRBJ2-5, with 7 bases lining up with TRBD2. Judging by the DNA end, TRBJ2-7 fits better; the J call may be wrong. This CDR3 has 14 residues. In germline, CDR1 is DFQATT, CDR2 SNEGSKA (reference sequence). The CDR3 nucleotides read TGCAGTGCCCTTACCTCTAGCGGCGATGACGAGCAGTACTTC. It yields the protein CSALTSSGDDEQYF.

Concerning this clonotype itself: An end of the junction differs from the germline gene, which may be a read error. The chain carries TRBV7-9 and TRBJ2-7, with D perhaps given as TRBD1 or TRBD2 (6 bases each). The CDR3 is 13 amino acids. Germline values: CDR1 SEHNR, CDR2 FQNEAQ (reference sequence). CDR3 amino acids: CASSFSGAPEQYF. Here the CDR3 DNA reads TGTGCCAGCAGCTTTTCGGGGGCGCCCGAGCAATACTTC.